Listed below are T cell receptor beta chains from one sample, sequenced in a study of T cell responses to AZD1222 COVID-19 vaccine. Only in-frame clones appear in the TCRdb table, and some are missing; sequencing was by immunoSEQ multiplex PCR. Among 80,000 to 95,000 clones listed, around 89% were seen once. Source: peripheral blood, taken on day 0 of MenACWY control vaccination. These TCRs come from an adult in good health. Each CDR3 is given with its conserved first and last residue. Fields, in order: clone size, D gene, J gene, V gene, CDR3 DNA, CDR3 protein. A D gene is named only where the DNA matches it firmly. For some rows the clone size is stated as once, few or many, or as a class when expanded; others skip it.

.,.,TRBJ2-3,TRBV7-2,TGTGCCAGCAGCCCGACGCCCTGGAGCACAGATACGCAGTATTTT,CASSPTPWSTDTQYF
.,TRBD2,TRBJ2-7,TRBV4-1,TGCGCCAGCAGCCAAGAGTGTCTGGGACTAGCGGGAGTTTTGTGCGAGCAGTACTTC,CASSQECLGLAGVLCEQYF
.,.,TRBJ1-3,TRBV7-2,TGTGCCAGCAGCCCCGACACCTCTGGAAACACCATATATTTT,CASSPDTSGNTIYF
.,.,TRBJ2-3,TRBV28,TGTGCCACTAGAGGCACAGATACGCAGTATTTT,CATRGTDTQYF
.,.,TRBJ1-2,TRBV2,TGTGCCAGCAGTGAGGGGGCAGATGGCTACACCTTC,CASSEGADGYTF
.,.,TRBJ2-1,TRBV6-2/TRBV6-3,TGTGCCAGCAGTGCCAGAGGGGAGGCCCCCTACAATGAGCAGTTCTTC,CASSARGEAPYNEQFF
.,.,TRBJ1-5,TRBV28,TGTGCCAGCAGTAGCGGGGTAGGGAATCAGCCCCAGCATTTT,CASSSGVGNQPQHF
.,.,TRBJ2-7,TRBV21-1,TGTGCCAGCAGCAACACGGGACAGGTCGTATACGAGCAGTACTTC,CASSNTGQVVYEQYF
few,.,TRBJ1-1,TRBV6-5,TGTGCCAGCAGTTACTCGAGCACTGAAGCTTTCTTT,CASSYSSTEAFF
.,.,TRBJ2-2,TRBV5-6,TGTGCCAGCAGCTTTCGGACAGGGAGGGACACCGGGGAGCTGTTTTTT,CASSFRTGRDTGELFF
.,.,TRBJ2-1,TRBV12-3/TRBV12-4,TGTGCCAGCAGTTTCGGGACCCATGAGCAGTTCTTC,CASSFGTHEQFF
.,TRBD1,TRBJ1-5,TRBV28,TGTGCCAGTCGTAGGACAGGGGATAATCAGCCCCAGCATTTT,CASRRTGDNQPQHF
.,.,TRBJ1-1,TRBV19,TGTGCCAGTAGTATAGACCCCCTTAACAGAGCGGGGATGAACACTGAAGCTTTCTTT,CASSIDPLNRAGMNTEAFF
few,TRBD1,TRBJ1-2,TRBV6-2/TRBV6-3,TGTGCCAGCAGCCGCGACAGGGCGCTTGATGGCTACACCTTC,CASSRDRALDGYTF
.,TRBD1,TRBJ1-1,TRBV5-6,TGTGCCAGCAGCCGAGGATTGACAGGGATTAACACTGAAGCTTTCTTT,CASSRGLTGINTEAFF
.,.,TRBJ2-4,TRBV19,TGTGCCAGTACTGAGATCCAAGGGGCCAAAAACATTCAGTACTTC,CASTEIQGAKNIQYF
.,.,TRBJ1-2,TRBV5-5,TGTGCCAGCAGCTTTCAGGACCGCTATGGCTACACCTTC,CASSFQDRYGYTF
.,.,TRBJ2-5,TRBV24-1,TGTGCCACCGGAAACAGGGTCGGAGAGACCCAGTACTTC,CATGNRVGETQYF
.,TRBD1,TRBJ2-5,TRBV28,TGTGCCAGCAGTTTAGGACAGGGGGTGGAGACCCAGTACTTC,CASSLGQGVETQYF
.,.,TRBJ1-4,TRBV3-1/TRBV3-2,TGTGCCAGCAGCCATCAAACAAGCACCCAAGAAAAACTGTTTTTT,CASSHQTSTQEKLFF
.,TRBD1,TRBJ1-5,TRBV19,TGTGCCAGTAGTATAAAGGGGGACAGTAATTTCCAGCCCCAGCATTTT,CASSIKGDSNFQPQHF
.,.,TRBJ1-5,TRBV28,TGTGCCAGCAGTTCCGATAGCAATCAGCCCCAGCATTTT,CASSSDSNQPQHF
once,.,TRBJ1-5,TRBV5-6,TGTGCCAGCTCAAAGTTTAGCAATCAGCCCCAGCATTTT,CASSKFSNQPQHF
.,TRBD1,TRBJ1-2,TRBV11-2,TGTGCCAGCAGCCACCGGGACAGCACCTATGGCTACACCTTC,CASSHRDSTYGYTF
.,.,TRBJ2-3,TRBV7-3,TGTGCCAGCAGCCTAGGAGGGGCCCCCTCGTATTTT,CASSLGGAPSYF
.,.,TRBJ2-2,TRBV6-5,TGTGCCAGCAGCCCCCAGCTGGTCCCTTCCGGGGAGCTGTTTTTT,CASSPQLVPSGELFF
.,TRBD1,TRBJ2-2,TRBV28,TGTGCCACCATTCCAGGGGGTAAAATGTTCACCGGGGAGCTGTTTTTT,CATIPGGKMFTGELFF
.,.,TRBJ2-5,TRBV5-4,TGTGCCAGCAGCTTGGCCGGCACACAAGAGACCCAGTACTTC,CASSLAGTQETQYF
.,.,TRBJ2-3,TRBV12-3/TRBV12-4,TGTGCCAACACCAGGGGATTCACAGATACGCAGTATTTT,CANTRGFTDTQYF
.,.,TRBJ1-2,TRBV19,TGTGCCAGTAGTATATTTTCACGAGGGCACTATGGCTACACCTTC,CASSIFSRGHYGYTF
.,.,TRBJ2-3,TRBV7-7,TGTGCCAGCAGCTTAGCGGGAGTACCCACAGATACGCAGTATTTT,CASSLAGVPTDTQYF
.,.,TRBJ2-2,TRBV19,TGTGCCAGTAGTCCCCGGGACCCAGCGAACACCGGGGAGCTGTTTTTT,CASSPRDPANTGELFF
.,.,TRBJ2-3,TRBV7-2,TGTGCCAGCAGACCCGGACGGCCGAGGGGAGATACGCAGTATTTT,CASRPGRPRGDTQYF
.,TRBD1,TRBJ2-2,TRBV29-1,TGCAGCACAGGGGGGACAAGTACCACCGGGGAGCTGTTTTTT,CSTGGTSTTGELFF
.,.,TRBJ1-1,TRBV19,TGTGCCAGTAGTCCCGTGTTGCTGGGAGGGGGGTCTGAAGCTTTCTTT,CASSPVLLGGGSEAFF
once,.,TRBJ2-1,TRBV19,TGTGCCAGTAGTCCTCCGAGCTCCTACAATGAGCAGTTCTTC,CASSPPSSYNEQFF
.,.,TRBJ1-5,TRBV28,TGTGCCAGCACCACCCCGGAGAGAAATCAGCCCCAGCATTTT,CASTTPERNQPQHF
.,.,TRBJ2-7,TRBV12-3/TRBV12-4,TGTGCCAGCAAGGTCAGCGGCGCCAACGAGCAGTACTTC,CASKVSGANEQYF
few,TRBD1,TRBJ1-3,TRBV27,TGTGCCAGCGGTCCTCGGGACAGGGGAAACACCATATATTTT,CASGPRDRGNTIYF
.,.,TRBJ1-2,TRBV28,TGTGCCAGCAGTCCCGGGACCCGTGGGGGCTACACCTTC,CASSPGTRGGYTF
.,.,TRBJ2-3,TRBV12-3/TRBV12-4,TGTGCCAGCACCCGGAGAGATACGCAGTATTTT,CASTRRDTQYF
.,TRBD1,TRBJ1-6,TRBV4-3,TGCGCCAGCAGCCCCGGACAGGGGACGCCACCCCTCCACTTT,CASSPGQGTPPLHF
.,.,TRBJ2-2,TRBV6-6,TGTGCCAGCATGTGGGGAAGCACCGGGGAGCTGTTTTTT,CASMWGSTGELFF
once,.,TRBJ1-5,TRBV27,TGTGCCAGCAGGGGGAGCGGGGCCTTCTCGAATCAGCCCCAGCATTTT,CASRGSGAFSNQPQHF